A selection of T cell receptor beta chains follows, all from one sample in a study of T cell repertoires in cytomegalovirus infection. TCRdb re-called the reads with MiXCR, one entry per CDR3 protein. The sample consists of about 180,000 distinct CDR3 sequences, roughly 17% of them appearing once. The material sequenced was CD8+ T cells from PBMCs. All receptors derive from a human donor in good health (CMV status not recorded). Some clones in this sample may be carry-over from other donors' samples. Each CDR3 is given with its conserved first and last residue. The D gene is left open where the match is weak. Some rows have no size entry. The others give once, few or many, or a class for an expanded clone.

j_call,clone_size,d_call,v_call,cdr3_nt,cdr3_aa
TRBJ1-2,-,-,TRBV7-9,TGTGCCAGCAGCTTCCTCAACTATGGCTACACCTTC,CASSFLNYGYTF
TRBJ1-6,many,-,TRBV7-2,TGTGCCAGCAGCTTAGTCCCGACCAATAATTCACCCCTCCACTTT,CASSLVPTNNSPLHF
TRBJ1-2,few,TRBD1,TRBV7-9,TGTGCCAGCAGCCTTGGGACAGGGGGTATTGATGGCTACACCTTC,CASSLGTGGIDGYTF
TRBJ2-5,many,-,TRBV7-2,TGTGCCAGCAGCACCGGACAGTTGAGGGTCCAAGAGACCCAGTACTTC,CASSTGQLRVQETQYF
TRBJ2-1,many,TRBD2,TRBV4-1,TGCGCCAGCAGCCCGGAGCCTGCGGGGGGGCCGGGGAATGAGCAGTTCTTC,CASSPEPAGGPGNEQFF
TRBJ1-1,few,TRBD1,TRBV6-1,TGTGCCAGCATCGACCCCCAGGAGAGGGGGCGGGTGAACACTGAAGCTTTCTTT,CASIDPQERGRVNTEAFF
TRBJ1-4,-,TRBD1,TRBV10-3,TGTGCCATCAGTGAGTCCCCGACAGGGGCAACTAATGAAAAACTGTTTTTT,CAISESPTGATNEKLFF
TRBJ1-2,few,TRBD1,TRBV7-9,TGTGCCAGCAGCTCGGGCCTGTTACCGGGACAGGGGGCGAATGGCTACACCTTC,CASSSGLLPGQGANGYTF
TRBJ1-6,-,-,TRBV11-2,TGTGCCAGCAGCTACAGGGATTCGGGTTCACCCCTCCACTTT,CASSYRDSGSPLHF
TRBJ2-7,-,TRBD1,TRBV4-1,TGCGCCAGCAGCCAGTATGGGACAGACTACGAGCAGTACTTC,CASSQYGTDYEQYF
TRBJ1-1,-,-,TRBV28,TGTGCCAGCAGTTTAGTAGGGGGGGCTTTGAACACTGAAGCTTTCTTT,CASSLVGGALNTEAFF
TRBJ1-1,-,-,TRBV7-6,TGTGCCAGCAGCTTAGGTCCGGGACAGAACACTGAAGCTTTCTTT,CASSLGPGQNTEAFF
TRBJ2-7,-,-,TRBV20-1,TGCAGTGCTAGAAATGGACTTGCCTACGAGCAGTACTTC,CSARNGLAYEQYF
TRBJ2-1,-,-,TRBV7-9,TGTGCCAGCAGCGTGCCACAAGACTGGAGGGATCCCAATGAGCAGTTCTTC,CASSVPQDWRDPNEQFF
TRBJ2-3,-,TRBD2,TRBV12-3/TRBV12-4,TGTGCCAGCAGTTATCTAGCGGGGGCCACAGATACGCAGTATTTT,CASSYLAGATDTQYF
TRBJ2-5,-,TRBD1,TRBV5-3,TGTGCCAGCAGCTTTTTGGTGGACAGGGAACAGGAGACCCAGTACTTC,CASSFLVDREQETQYF
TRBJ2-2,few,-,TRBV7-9,TGTGCCAGCAGCTTACACGCGAACACCGGGGAGCTGTTTTTT,CASSLHANTGELFF
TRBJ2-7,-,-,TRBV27,TGTGCCAGCAGTTTAGGGCAACATCAAGCACAGTACTTC,CASSLGQHQAQYF
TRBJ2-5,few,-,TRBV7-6,TGTGCCAGCAGCTTAGCGCAGGGAGGGGGACAAGAGACCCAGTACTTC,CASSLAQGGGQETQYF
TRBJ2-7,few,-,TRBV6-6,TGTGCCAGCAGTCCCTTCTCCCGGGACCCCGGTATGGACGAGCAGTACTTC,CASSPFSRDPGMDEQYF
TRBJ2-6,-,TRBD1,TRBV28,TGTGCCAGCAGCCCATGGGACAGTTTCTCTGGGGCCAACGTCCTGACTTTC,CASSPWDSFSGANVLTF
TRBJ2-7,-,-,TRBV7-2,TGTGCCAGCAGCTTCGGGGGATTCTACGAGCAGTACTTC,CASSFGGFYEQYF
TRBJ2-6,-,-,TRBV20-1,TGCAGTGCTAGAGACGACTCTGGGGCCAACGTCCTGACTTTC,CSARDDSGANVLTF
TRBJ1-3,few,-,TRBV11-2,TGTGCCAGCAGCTTAGAGATAACCTCTGGAAACACCATATATTTT,CASSLEITSGNTIYF
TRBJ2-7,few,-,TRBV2,TGTGCCAGCAGAGACCGGGCGTTCGAGCAGTACTTC,CASRDRAFEQYF
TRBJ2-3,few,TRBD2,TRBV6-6,TGTGCCAGCAGTTACCCGTACCCAGCGGGGGGCACAGATACGCAGTATTTT,CASSYPYPAGGTDTQYF
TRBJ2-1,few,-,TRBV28,TGTGCCAGCAATCTTCTCCCCCGGGACCTAAGCAATGAGCAGTTCTTC,CASNLLPRDLSNEQFF
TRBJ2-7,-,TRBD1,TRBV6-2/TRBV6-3,TGTGCCAGCAGTTACGGGACAGGGACCCCCTACGAGCAGTACTTC,CASSYGTGTPYEQYF
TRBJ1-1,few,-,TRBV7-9,TGTGCCAGCAGCTTATTGGTAATGGGGACTGAAGCTTTCTTT,CASSLLVMGTEAFF
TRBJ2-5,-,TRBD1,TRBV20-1,TGCAGTGCTAGAGTGGGGGACAGGCAGAGGGAGACCCAGTACTTC,CSARVGDRQRETQYF
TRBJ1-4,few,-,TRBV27,TGTGCCAGCAGTTTATACAGGGCGGGTGAAAAACTGTTTTTT,CASSLYRAGEKLFF
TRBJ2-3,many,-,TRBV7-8,TGTGCCAGCAGCATCCCCACAGATACGCAGTATTTT,CASSIPTDTQYF
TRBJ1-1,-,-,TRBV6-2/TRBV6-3,TGTGCCAGCAGTTACTCGGCTGCCACTGAAGCTTTCTTT,CASSYSAATEAFF
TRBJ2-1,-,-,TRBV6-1,TGTGCCAGCCAGGGGTGGCTTAGAGTGGGGGGAAGCTCCTACAATGAGCAGTTCTTC,CASQGWLRVGGSSYNEQFF
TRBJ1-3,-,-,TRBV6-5,TGTGCCAGCAGTCTTCGGACCCGGACTGGAAACACCATATATTTT,CASSLRTRTGNTIYF
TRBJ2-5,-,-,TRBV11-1,TGTGCCAGCAGCTTAATTCAAGGGGAAGAGACCCAGTACTTC,CASSLIQGEETQYF
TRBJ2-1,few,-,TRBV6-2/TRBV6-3,TGTGCCAGCAGTTACGCCGCCGGCTCCTACAATGAGCAGTTCTTC,CASSYAAGSYNEQFF
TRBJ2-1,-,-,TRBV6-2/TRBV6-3,TGTGCCAGCTCGGATCGCTCCTACAATGAGCAGTTCTTC,CASSDRSYNEQFF
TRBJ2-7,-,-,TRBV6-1,TGTGCCAGCAGTTTCCCCCGCGACAGGCCGTACGAGCAGTACTTC,CASSFPRDRPYEQYF
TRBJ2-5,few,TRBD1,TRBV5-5,TGTGCCAGCAGCTTATGGGACAGCCAAGAGACCCAGTACTTC,CASSLWDSQETQYF
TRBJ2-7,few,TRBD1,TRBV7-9,TGTGCCAGCAGCCTATCCGGGACAGGCCGTAGCTCCTACGAGCAGTACTTC,CASSLSGTGRSSYEQYF
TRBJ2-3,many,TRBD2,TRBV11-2,TGTGCCAGCAGCTTAGAACTAGCGGGGGGCACAGATACGCAGTATTTT,CASSLELAGGTDTQYF
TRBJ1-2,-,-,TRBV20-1,TGCAGTGCTAGATCGGGGTTTTTCCCGCGAGGCTACACCTTC,CSARSGFFPRGYTF
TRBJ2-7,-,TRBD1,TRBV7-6,TGTGCCGGCAGCGAGGGACAGGGGCGGTACGAGCAGTACTTC,CAGSEGQGRYEQYF
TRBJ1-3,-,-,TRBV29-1,TGCAGCGTTGAAGATCGGCAAGGGCCCTCTGGAAACACCATATATTTT,CSVEDRQGPSGNTIYF
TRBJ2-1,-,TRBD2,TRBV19,TGTGCCAGTAGTATAGTCGGGACTAGTATTGAGCAGTTCTTC,CASSIVGTSIEQFF
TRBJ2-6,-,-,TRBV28,TGTGCCATCTCCTTGGACACAAGCGGCTCTGGGGCCAACGTCCTGACTTTC,CAISLDTSGSGANVLTF
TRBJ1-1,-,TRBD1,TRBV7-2,TGTGCCAGCAGCCCATGGGACAGCTCGAACACTGAAGCTTTCTTT,CASSPWDSSNTEAFF
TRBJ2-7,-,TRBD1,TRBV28,TGTGCCAGCAGTCTAGGGACAGGGGGCAACTACGAGCAGTACTTC,CASSLGTGGNYEQYF
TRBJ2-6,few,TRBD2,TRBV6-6,TGTGCCAGCAGTTACTCCCTAGCGGGGAGGTCAGGGGCCAACGTCCTGACTTTC,CASSYSLAGRSGANVLTF
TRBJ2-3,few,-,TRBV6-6,TGTGCCAGCAGTTACTCAACGGTCGCTACAGATACGCAGTATTTT,CASSYSTVATDTQYF
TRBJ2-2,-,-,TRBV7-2,TGTGCCAGCAGCACCAAATTGGGGGAGCTGTTTTTT,CASSTKLGELFF
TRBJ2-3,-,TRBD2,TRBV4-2,TGTGCCAGCAGCCAAGATGTGCCAGCGGGGGCCTTCACAGATACGCAGTATTTT,CASSQDVPAGAFTDTQYF
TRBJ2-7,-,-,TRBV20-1,TGCAGTGCTAGTCAGTCCTACAGGGAGAATTACGAGCAGTACTTC,CSASQSYRENYEQYF
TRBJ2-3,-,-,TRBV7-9,TGTGCCAGCAGCCCAGCCCGGGGGCGCGAGAAAGATACGCAGTATTTT,CASSPARGREKDTQYF
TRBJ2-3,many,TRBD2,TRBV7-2,TGTGCCAGCAGCTTTATTCCGGGACTAGGAGACACAGATACGCAGTATTTT,CASSFIPGLGDTDTQYF
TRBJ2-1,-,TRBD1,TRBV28,TGTGCCAGCAGTCTCCGGGACAGGGCGTACAATGAGCAGTTCTTC,CASSLRDRAYNEQFF
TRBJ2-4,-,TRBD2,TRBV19,TGTGCCAGTAGTATGGAGATAACGGGAGGAATTCTAGCCAAAAACATTCAGTACTTC,CASSMEITGGILAKNIQYF
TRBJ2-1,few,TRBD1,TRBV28,TGTGCCAGCAGTTTAGGGACAGGGGGGATTGAGCAGTTCTTC,CASSLGTGGIEQFF
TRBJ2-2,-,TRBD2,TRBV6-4,TGTGCCAGCAGTGTCGGGGGGGACACCGGGGAGCTGTTTTTT,CASSVGGDTGELFF